In this sample, the clone carrying this TCR beta chain turned up once. Its antigen is as yet unknown. The V end lost 3 bases, the J end lost 1 base, and 9 bases lay between the germline ends. The CDR3 has 14 residues. CDR1 is ENHRY and CDR2 is SYGVKD in the germline V gene. This entry comes from a study of cytomegalovirus exposure and HLA in healthy donors. Clones were read by immunoSEQ multiplex PCR, and TCRdb kept only the in-frame ones, dropping some. The sample shows 150,000 to 200,000 clones, just under 90% of them seen only once. The study, taken as a whole, reports: Testing in vitro showed a few CMV-associated chains specific for CMV antigens. Subsequent analysis of the roughly 120 validation repertoires found a tendency for first-cohort TCR clusters to co-occur.

The TCR was taken from a man aged 18-30 years in good health and CMV-seropositive. This chain joins TRBV10-3 and TRBJ2-5; D might be TRBD1 (5 bases). Sample: PBMCs. CDR3 protein: CAISDLGVQETQYF. CDR3 coding DNA: TGTGCCATCAGTGATTTAGGGGTCCAAGAGACCCAGTACTTC.